This entry lists 18 T cell receptor beta chains sequenced from one sample in a study of blood T cell repertoires in COVID-19. The method was immunoSEQ multiplex PCR; TCRdb's version includes in-frame clones alone and lacks a portion of them. The data show about 73,000 clones, with 70% to 85% seen just once and about 3.9% held by the top ten. The sequenced sample consisted of peripheral blood. These receptors came from a woman aged 55-70 years with acute or convalescent COVID-19.

This clone was detected only a few times. The chain links TRBV4-1 to TRBJ2-1; TRBD1 might be the D (7 bases). The ends were cut back, 4 bases at V and 13 bases at J, with 14 bases in the middle. The CDR3 runs to 12 residues. Germline V gene data show CDR1 as MGHRA and CDR2 as YSYEKL. The chain's CDR3 is CASSLDREVQFF. CDR3 DNA: TGCGCCAGCAGCCTCGACAGGGAGGTACAGTTCTTC.

For the CDR3, the DNA is TGTGCCAGCAGACACGGGAGGGCCCTGGGAACTGAAGCTTTCTTT. Its protein product is CASRHGRALGTEAFF. The J gene is TRBJ1-1, the V gene TRBV6-5, with D unclear. Trimming pared 6 bases from V and 5 bases from J, leaving 19 bases between. The germline V gene has CDR1 MNHEY and CDR2 SVGAGI. CDR3 size: 15 residues.

The rearrangement uses TRBV11-1 and TRBJ2-6, with D possibly being TRBD1 (5 bases). V was pared by 5 bases and J by 0 bases, with 11 bases between. Germline assignment: CDR1 SGHAT and CDR2 FQDESV (reference sequence). The CDR3 has 16 amino acids. CDR3 residues: CASSNRQSSGANVLTF. DNA of the CDR3: TGTGCCAGCAGCAACAGACAGTCCTCTGGGGCCAACGTCCTGACTTTC.

The rearrangement links TRBV14 to TRBJ2-1; possibly TRBD1 for D (8 bases). Germline lookup yields CDR1 SGHDN and CDR2 FVKESK. The CDR3 runs 18 residues. Trimming pared 4 bases from V and 0 bases from J, leaving 19 bases between. CDR3: CASSLGQGGPSSYNEQFF. The CDR3 DNA sequence: TGTGCCAGCAGCCTCGGACAGGGAGGGCCGAGCTCCTACAATGAGCAGTTCTTC.

The J gene is TRBJ2-1, the V gene TRBV18; 7 positions agree with TRBD2. The CDR3 spans 15 residues. V dropped 1 base and J dropped 8; count of bases not matched to a gene: 8. CDR1 is KGHSH and CDR2 is LQKENI in the germline V gene. The CDR3 DNA reads as TGTGCCAGCTCACCACGCCCACTAGCGCGGGATGAGCAGTTCTTC. Its translation is CASSPRPLARDEQFF.

The rearrangement joins TRBV18 to TRBJ2-5, with TRBD2 as a possible D gene (5 bases). Germline assignment: CDR1 KGHSH and CDR2 LQKENI. The V gene lost 4 bases and the J gene lost 5 bases, with 11 bases spanning the gap. The CDR3 sequence is 13 residues long. The CDR3: CASSRGSRETQYF. CDR3 bases: TGTGCCAGCTCACGCGGGTCTCGGGAGACCCAGTACTTC.

This chain uses TRBV6-5 with TRBJ1-4; unclear D gene. CDR3 size: 15 residues. Germline loops: CDR1 MNHEY, CDR2 SVGAGI. The V end was cut by 0 bases, the J end by 7 bases, with 12 bases between. CDR3 amino acids: CASSYSRPVSEKLFF. CDR3 sequence (DNA): TGTGCCAGCAGTTACTCGAGGCCCGTTAGTGAAAAACTGTTTTTT.

This chain uses TRBV9 with TRBJ2-1; the D gene is possibly TRBD2 (6 bases). The CDR3 spans 16 residues. The germline V gene has CDR1 SGDLS and CDR2 YYNGEE. V was shortened by 0 bases and J by 3 bases, with 13 bases between the two germline ends. CDR3 protein: CASSVDPAGLYNEQFF. CDR3 DNA: TGTGCCAGCAGCGTAGATCCAGCGGGCCTCTACAATGAGCAGTTCTTC.

This chain connects TRBV4-2 to TRBJ1-1; tentative D call: TRBD1 (6 bases). Germline V CDR1 and CDR2: LGHNA, YNFKEQ. V lost 1 base to trimming and J lost 3 bases, with 15 bases between them. This CDR3 has 16 amino acids. CDR3 in DNA: TGTGCCAGCAGCCAAGGGGGACACAGTTCTGACACTGAAGCTTTCTTT. Protein sequence: CASSQGGHSSDTEAFF.

The chain recombines TRBV29-1 with TRBJ1-2; no clear D gene. The CDR3 has 12 residues. Germline CDR1 reads SQVTM; CDR2 reads ANQGSEA. V was clipped by 6 bases and J by 8 bases, with 16 bases between them. The CDR3 sequence: CSVGREGRGYTF. CDR3 DNA sequence: TGCAGCGTCGGTAGAGAGGGTCGAGGCTACACCTTC.

This chain joins TRBV18 and TRBJ1-1; TRBD1 is a possible D gene (5 bases). V was pared by 11 bases and J by 0 bases, with 13 bases between. CDR1 and CDR2 (germline): KGHSH, LQKENI. CDR3 length: 13 amino acids. CDR3 sequence reads: CAFRGYMNTEAFF. The CDR3 DNA sequence: TGTGCCTTCCGGGGGTACATGAACACTGAAGCTTTCTTT.

The rearrangement links TRBV7-3 to TRBJ1-1, with TRBD1 as a possible D gene (6 bases). This CDR3 spans 13 amino acids. Germline V gives CDR1 SGHTA, CDR2 FQGTGA. Trimming stripped 3 bases from V and 6 bases from J, with 11 bases between. The CDR3 loop reads CASSFGGSAEAFF. The CDR3 nucleotides are TGTGCCAGCAGCTTTGGGGGCAGCGCTGAAGCTTTCTTT.

CDR3 sequence: CASSPQATRNQPQHF. The CDR3 coding sequence is TGTGCCAGCAGTCCCCAGGCTACGCGCAATCAGCCCCAGCATTTT. This sequence joins TRBV6-5 and TRBJ1-5; D not certain. From germline, CDR1 is MNHEY and CDR2 SVGAGI. Trimming left V 5 bases short and J 2 bases short, with 13 bases between. The CDR3 is 15 residues long.

This clone has a count of ten or more. This sequence joins TRBV30 and TRBJ1-2; 9 bases are shared with TRBD1. Unmatched junction bases numbered 3, after V lost 3 bases and J lost 4 bases. The CDR3 totals 13 residues. Germline V gene data show CDR1 as GTSNPN and CDR2 as SVGIG (reference sequence). Here the CDR3 DNA reads TGTGCCTGGAGAGAGACAGGGGGCTATGGCTACACCTTC. Its protein is CAWRETGGYGYTF.

This sequence joins TRBV28 and TRBJ2-1, with TRBD2 identical over 10 bases. CDR1 is MDHEN, CDR2 SYDVKM, per germline. The V gene end was trimmed by 5 bases and the J gene end by 3 bases; junction bases not matched to a gene: 10. The CDR3 has 17 residues. CDR3 loop: CASSPLAASGSYNEQFF. CDR3 bases: TGTGCCAGCAGTCCCCTTGCTGCTAGCGGGAGCTACAATGAGCAGTTCTTC.

This rearrangement joins TRBV7-9 to TRBJ1-4; 7 bases fit TRBD1. Germline CDR1 is SEHNR and CDR2 is FQNEAQ (reference sequence). V lost 10 bases, J lost 3 bases, and 8 bases stayed unmatched. This CDR3 contains 14 residues. For the CDR3, the DNA is TGTGCCACCGACAAGGGGGCTTCTAATGAAAAACTGTTTTTT. This encodes CATDKGASNEKLFF.

The genes are TRBV24-1 and TRBJ1-2, with 8 bases identical to TRBD1. Germline values: CDR1 KGHDR, CDR2 SFDVKD. This CDR3 has 12 amino acids. J gave up 7 bases and V 6 bases, and 3 bases lay outside the gene matches. CDR3 nucleotide sequence: TGTGCCACCAGTACAGGGGGATTTGGCTACACCTTC. Protein product: CATSTGGFGYTF.

The rearrangement links TRBV2 to TRBJ1-2, with 7 bases fitting TRBD1. The CDR3 loop spans 14 amino acids. Trimming cost V 4 bases and J 3 bases; bases outside gene matches: 5. CDR1 is SNHLY and CDR2 is FYNNEI in the germline V gene. CDR3 loop: CASSGTGLHYGYTF. The CDR3 DNA reads TGTGCCAGCAGTGGGACAGGACTACACTATGGCTACACCTTC.